This TCR beta chain was obtained from a study of shared clonotypes between healthy human individuals. The study, taken as a whole, reports: Clonotype sharing levels among donors were expected to vary with sequencing depth. Researchers sampled blood only, noting tissue repertoires likely differ.

The table came from immunoSEQ multiplex PCR; TCRdb's copy has only in-frame clones and leaves some out. The sample shows roughly 2 million clones, 90% to 97% of them seen only once. Naive CD45RA+ and memory CD45RA-negative subsets were split from CD4+ cells. Germline V gene data show CDR1 as GTSNPN and CDR2 as SVGIG (reference sequence). The J segment lost 3 bases and the V segment lost 5 bases, leaving 27 bases of the junction unmatched. There are 23 residues in the CDR3. As regards this clone: Its matching antigen is unknown.

The material sequenced was naive CD4+ T cells sorted from blood. Subset noted: CD45RA+ positively selected. This clonotype originated in a man younger than 30 in good health. This chain joins TRBV30 and TRBJ2-3, with 15 bases fitting TRBD2. CDR3 sequence: CAWGRSGLAGGWGVWCFTDTQYF. Here the CDR3 DNA reads TGTGCCTGGGGACGCTCGGGACTAGCGGGAGGATGGGGCGTGTGGTGTTTTACAGATACGCAGTATTTT.